The T cell receptor beta chain described here comes from a study of tissue T cells after allogeneic stem cell transplantation. Survey-depth TCRbeta CDR3 sequencing reported V/J genes and productive frequencies. This table comes from immunoSEQ multiplex PCR, and its TCRdb copy is limited to in-frame clones, with some not included. The repertoire holds over 3,000 clones, with less than 80% as singletons. The CDR3 has 14 residues. The germline CDR1 and CDR2 sequences are MNHNY and SVGAGI (reference sequence). J was trimmed by 8 bases and V by 6 bases; bases with no gene match: 12. Steroid-refractory graft-versus-host disease after allogeneic hematopoietic cell transplant qualified adults for prospective research-autopsy enrollment. GI sites, liver, skin and spleen were taken after median 9.75 post-mortem hours.

The sequence was obtained from a male patient at least 60 years old with steroid-refractory graft-versus-host disease after an allogeneic stem cell transplant. Some T cells may arise from the graft donor. The chain is built from TRBV6-6 and TRBJ1-1; 7 bases are shared with TRBD1. Specimen: small intestine tissue, collected at autopsy. CDR3 region: CASRPQLDREEAFF. As DNA, the CDR3 is TGTGCCAGCAGACCCCAACTTGACAGGGAAGAAGCTTTCTTT.